These 21 T cell receptor beta chains were sequenced from one sample in a study of OX40 agonist ivuxolimab in advanced cancers. The data were produced by immunoSEQ multiplex PCR, yet TCRdb's version contains in-frame clones alone and is incomplete. The table records 20,000 or so clones, more than 75% of them present only once. The sample was CD4+ or CD8+ T cells sorted from blood, taken in a trial of the OX40 agonist ivuxolimab. The receptors were gathered from an adult with an advanced solid tumor such as melanoma, head and neck, liver or kidney cancer.

The rearrangement links TRBV7-9 to TRBJ1-1; the match to TRBD1 covers 8 bases. The CDR3 loop spans 16 amino acids. Germline V CDR1 and CDR2: SEHNR, FQNEAQ (reference sequence). J lost 5 bases, V lost 5 bases, and 13 bases had no gene match. CDR3 bases: TGTGCCAGCAGCCCTGGGACAGGAGGATTAGTTACTGAAGCTTTCTTT. The encoded protein is CASSPGTGGLVTEAFF.

The genes are TRBV4-1 and TRBJ2-5; the D is unclear. Germline assignment: CDR1 MGHRA and CDR2 YSYEKL. The CDR3 covers 13 residues. V lost 1 base to trimming and J lost 1 base, with 4 bases between them. In DNA form, the CDR3 reads TGCGCCAGCAGCCAAGGGACCCAAGAGACCCAGTACTTC. This encodes CASSQGTQETQYF.

The chain carries TRBV29-1 and TRBJ1-2; 8 positions match TRBD1. Germline loops: CDR1 SQVTM, CDR2 ANQGSEA. This CDR3 has 15 residues. The V and J ends lost 6 bases and 3 bases, in that order; junction bases with no gene match: 12. This CDR3 reads CSVAGTGEVDYGYTF. The CDR3 DNA is TGCAGCGTCGCCGGGACAGGAGAAGTCGACTATGGCTACACCTTC. The full variable domain, in which reference TRBV29-1 and TRBJ1-2 provide the parts outside the CDR3, is SAVISQKPSRDICQRGTSLTIQCQVDSQVTMMFWYRQQPGQSLTLIATANQGSEATYESGFVIDKFPISRPNLTFSTLTVSNMSPEDSSIYLCSVAGTGEVDYGYTFGSGTRLTVV.

This clone has just one count. The chain is built from TRBV27 and TRBJ1-2, with D possibly matching TRBD1 (5 bases). The germline CDR1 and CDR2 sequences are MNHEY and SMNVEV (reference sequence). CDR3 length equals 11 residues. Trimming cost V 10 bases and J 10 bases, with 16 bases left between them. The CDR3 DNA follows: TGTGCCACCTTGTACCGGGACTTCTACACCTTC. Protein product: CATLYRDFYTF.

The rearrangement joins TRBV6-1 to TRBJ1-2; D is perhaps TRBD1 (6 bases). This CDR3 has 15 amino acids. Trimming stripped 6 bases from V and 3 bases from J, with 17 bases between. CDR1 is MNHNS and CDR2 is SASEGT in the germline V gene. The CDR3 is CASSFNREGYYGYTF. CDR3 sequence (DNA): TGTGCCAGCAGCTTCAACAGGGAGGGTTACTATGGCTACACCTTC.

This chain joins TRBV7-9 and TRBJ1-1, with D unresolved. The germline V and J ends were trimmed by 1 base and 6 bases, with 3 bases remaining between them. This CDR3 comprises 11 residues. CDR1 is SEHNR and CDR2 is FQNEAQ in the germline V gene (reference sequence). CDR3 in amino acids: CASSLEAEAFF. In nucleotides, the CDR3 is TGTGCCAGCAGCTTAGAAGCTGAAGCTTTCTTT.

The chain has TRBV27 and TRBJ1-1, with a possible D match to TRBD1 (6 bases). V was clipped by 3 bases and J by 0 bases, with 8 bases between them. The CDR3 contains 14 residues. The germline CDR1 and CDR2 sequences are MNHEY and SMNVEV (reference sequence). CDR3 sequence: CASSFSGVNTEAFF. The DNA for the CDR3 is TGTGCCAGCAGTTTTTCAGGGGTGAACACTGAAGCTTTCTTT.

The V and J genes are TRBV27 and TRBJ1-1, with D possibly matching TRBD1 (6 bases). The CDR3 has 15 amino acids. Germline CDR1 and CDR2: MNHEY and SMNVEV (reference sequence). The V end lost 5 bases, the J end lost 5 bases, and 18 bases lay between the germline ends. The CDR3 DNA reads as TGTGCCAGCAGTACGCACAGGGCCGGAGGGACTGAAGCTTTCTTT. Its translation is CASSTHRAGGTEAFF.

The chain is built from TRBV7-9 and TRBJ1-2; D is unresolved. This CDR3 spans 16 amino acids. The germline gives CDR1 SEHNR, CDR2 FQNEAQ (reference sequence). Between the trimmed V and J ends, which lost 4 bases and 3 bases, there was a span of 18 bases. CDR3 bases: TGTGCCAGCAGCTCCACGGGCGGGGAACTAGACTATGGCTACACCTTC. It encodes CASSSTGGELDYGYTF.

The chain joins TRBV11-3 to TRBJ2-2; either TRBD1 or TRBD2 may fit D (5 bases each). The CDR3 contains 17 residues. V gave up 3 bases and J gave up 2 bases, with 16 bases separating them. Germline CDR1 reads SGHNT; CDR2 reads YENEEA. In DNA, the CDR3 is TGTGCCAGCAGCTTCTATCTAGCAGGGTCTAACACCGGGGAGCTGTTTTTT. Translating gives CASSFYLAGSNTGELFF.

The V and J genes are TRBV18 and TRBJ1-2, with TRBD1 matching 7 bases. Germline V gene sequence: CDR1 KGHSH, CDR2 LQKENI. CDR3 size: 17 residues. V lost 3 bases and J lost 4; bases outside the gene matches: 14. The chain's CDR3 is CASSPERGITGAYGYTF. CDR3 in DNA: TGTGCCAGCTCACCGGAGCGGGGGATCACAGGGGCCTATGGCTACACCTTC. The full variable domain, completed using reference TRBV18 and TRBJ1-2, is NAGVMQNPRHLVRRRGQEARLRCSPMKGHSHVYWYRQLPEEGLKFMVYLQKENIIDESGMPKERFSAEFPKEGPSILRIQQVVRGDSAAYFCASSPERGITGAYGYTFGSGTRLTVV.

The rearrangement links TRBV2 to TRBJ2-5; 9 bases are shared with TRBD2. The better agreement between TRBJ2-7 and the DNA end casts doubt on the J call. Germline loops: CDR1 SNHLY, CDR2 FYNNEI. The CDR3 totals 17 residues. CDR3 sequence reads: CASSDPDSGGITNEQYF. The CDR3, as DNA: TGTGCCAGCAGTGACCCCGATAGCGGGGGAATTACCAACGAGCAGTACTTC.

The chain links TRBV5-4 to TRBJ2-7, with TRBD1 identical over 8 bases. Per germline, CDR1 SGHNT and CDR2 YYREEE (reference sequence). CDR3 size: 14 residues. The ends lost 2 bases at V and 3 bases at J; junction bases unmatched: 4. The DNA for the CDR3 is TGTGCCAGCAGCTTTGGGACAGGTGGCTACGAGCAGTACTTC. Its protein is CASSFGTGGYEQYF.

This chain links TRBV7-8 with TRBJ2-5; D gene uncertain. The ends were cut back, 5 bases at V and 5 bases at J, with 6 bases in the middle. From germline, CDR1 is SGHVS and CDR2 FQNEAQ. The CDR3 contains 11 residues. The CDR3 nucleotides read TGTGCCAGCAGCATGAGGGAGACCCAGTACTTC. Amino acids: CASSMRETQYF.

This chain joins TRBV7-6 and TRBJ1-2; D is unresolved. The V gene's germline CDR1 is SGHVS and CDR2 FNYEAQ. V lost 4 bases and J 6 bases, leaving 9 bases between the germline ends. The CDR3 length is 12 residues. The CDR3 loop reads CASSSPEDGYTF. CDR3 nucleotides: TGTGCCAGCAGCTCCCCGGAGGATGGCTACACCTTC. Combining the CDR3 with reference TRBV7-6 and TRBJ1-2 gives the whole variable domain GAGVSQSPRYKVTKRGQDVALRCDPISGHVSLYWYRQALGQGPEFLTYFNYEAQQDKSGLPNDRFSAERPEGSISTLTIQRTEQRDSAMYRCASSSPEDGYTFGSGTRLTVV.

V gene TRBV18 combines with J gene TRBJ1-1, with TRBD1 matching over 10 bases. Germline assignment: CDR1 KGHSH and CDR2 LQKENI. CDR3 length equals 16 residues. Losses at the gene ends were 0 bases for V and 6 bases for J; bases not matched to a gene: 7. Here the CDR3 reads CASSPPGQGYDAEAFF. CDR3 bases: TGTGCCAGCTCACCACCGGGACAGGGGTACGATGCTGAAGCTTTCTTT.

In DNA, the CDR3 is TGTGCCAGCAGCCAAACGAGGGGACAGGGGTTGGGTCAGCCCCAGCATTTT. Its translation: CASSQTRGQGLGQPQHF. The chain uses TRBV7-9 and TRBJ1-5; 10 bases align to TRBD1. This CDR3 is built from 17 residues. V shed 5 bases and J 6 bases; nucleotides not matched to a gene: 13. CDR1 and CDR2 (germline): SEHNR, FQNEAQ (reference sequence).

The chain employs TRBV9 and TRBJ1-2; D gene unclear. Trimming stripped 0 bases from V and 8 bases from J, with 14 bases between. The CDR3 is 14 amino acids. The V gene's germline CDR1 is SGDLS and CDR2 YYNGEE. CDR3 sequence: CASSVDGGGKGYTF. The CDR3, as DNA: TGTGCCAGCAGCGTAGATGGAGGTGGCAAGGGCTACACCTTC.

The CDR3 nucleotides read TGTGCCAGCAGTGAAGAGCAGTCCCGGGGATTCTACGAGCAGTACTTC. Translation: CASSEEQSRGFYEQYF. The chain couples TRBV6-1 to TRBJ2-7; D possibly corresponds to TRBD2 (5 bases). Germline CDR1 MNHNS, CDR2 SASEGT. The CDR3 is 16 amino acids. V lost 1 base and J 3 bases, leaving 16 bases between the germline ends.

Only a few counts were recorded for this clone. The V and J genes are TRBV6-4 and TRBJ2-7; 10 bases map to TRBD2. The V segment lost 6 bases and the J segment 7 bases; nucleotides outside the gene matches: 6. This CDR3 has 13 amino acids. CDR1 and CDR2 from the germline V gene are MRHNA and SNTAGT. CDR3: CASSPGTSVEQYF. The CDR3 DNA follows: TGTGCCAGCAGCCCCGGGACTAGCGTTGAGCAGTACTTC.

This chain uses TRBV2 with TRBJ1-1; no clear D. V lost 3 bases, J lost 5 bases, and 10 bases lay in between. The germline V gene has CDR1 SNHLY and CDR2 FYNNEI. This CDR3 spans 13 amino acids. The CDR3 is CASSELLGTEAFF. The CDR3 nucleotides are TGTGCCAGCAGTGAGCTTTTGGGAACTGAAGCTTTCTTT. Together with reference TRBV2 and TRBJ1-1, the CDR3 gives the full variable domain: EPEVTQTPSHQVTQMGQEVILRCVPISNHLYFYWYRQILGQKVEFLVSFYNNEISEKSEIFDDQFSVERPDGSNFTLKIRSTKLEDSAMYFCASSELLGTEAFFGQGTRLTVV.